Here is one T cell receptor beta chain with its context. Germline trimming cut 1 base from V and 2 bases from J; bases unmatched to any gene: 4. CDR3 size: 16 residues. CDR1 and CDR2 from the germline V gene are LNHDA and SQIVND (reference sequence). Per the authors' pipeline: Nucleated cell counts were estimated from reference gene primer amplification. The table came from immunoSEQ multiplex PCR; TCRdb's copy has only in-frame clones and leaves some out. The V and J calls and clone size come from that table; D and trimming were worked out from the DNA. The table includes roughly 200,000 clones, approximately 94% detected once. This record belongs to a study of blood T cell repertoires in COVID-19. Whole-study context: The United States, Italy and Spain were the sources of the acute and convalescent COVID-19 samples. PBMCs, B-cell-depleted T cells, or T cells were the source of the cDNA or gDNA that made up the material.

Seattle patients were enrolled while actively infected and followed longitudinally. Sequencing used peripheral blood. The TCR was taken from a man younger than 40 with COVID-19, enrolled during active disease. The rearrangement joins TRBV19 to TRBJ2-5, with 10 bases fitting TRBD2. CDR3 nucleotides: TGTGCCAGTAGTATAGGGACTAGCGGAGTTCAAGAGACCCAGTACTTC. It encodes CASSIGTSGVQETQYF.